The 10 T cell receptor beta chains below come from one sample, sequenced in a study of blood T cell repertoires in COVID-19. Data came from immunoSEQ multiplex PCR; TCRdb stores just in-frame clones and leaves some out. The sample includes some 290,000 clones, more than 85% of them seen just once. Sequencing was performed on peripheral blood. All receptors come from a man younger than 35 with active or convalescent COVID-19.

A few counts support this clone. The chain employs TRBV24-1 and TRBJ1-2, with D tentatively TRBD1 (5 bases). With 4 bases removed from V and 7 bases from J, the gap between germline ends came to 24 bases. The CDR3 is made up of 17 amino acids. Looked up from germline, CDR1 is KGHDR and CDR2 is SFDVKD. The CDR3 nucleotides are TGTGCCACCAGTGACACGCGAAGCCGAAAGGGGTTATCTGGCTACACCTTC. Protein: CATSDTRSRKGLSGYTF.

The chain has TRBV29-1 and TRBJ2-5; D gene uncertain. The ends were cut back, 7 bases at V and 5 bases at J, with 20 bases in the middle. From germline, CDR1 is SQVTM and CDR2 ANQGSEA. This CDR3 region has 14 residues. The CDR3 DNA reads TGCAGCGCTGGCCCGCGGTCAATCATTGAGACCCAGTACTTC. Translated, it gives CSAGPRSIIETQYF.

The chain is built from TRBV6-5 and TRBJ1-2; D might be TRBD1 (6 bases). The CDR3 spans 14 residues. V was trimmed by 4 bases and J by 3 bases, leaving 12 bases between them. The germline V gene encodes CDR1 MNHEY and CDR2 SVGAGI. In nucleotides, the CDR3 is TGTGCCAGCAGTTCTTTACAGGGAGACTATGGCTACACCTTC. Translating it yields CASSSLQGDYGYTF.

This clone came up once. The chain couples TRBV5-1 to TRBJ1-1; 7 bases are a match to TRBD1. The CDR3 runs to 16 residues. The germline V gene has CDR1 SGHRS and CDR2 YFSETQ. Trimming took 4 bases from V and 0 from J; bases not matched to a gene: 9. In nucleotides, the CDR3 is TGCGCCAGCAGCCTTCGACAGGGAATGGTGAACACTGAAGCTTTCTTT. Translation: CASSLRQGMVNTEAFF.

Turning to this clone: Distinct nucleotide sequences in the sample also encode this CDR3. The rearrangement joins TRBV7-3 to TRBJ2-3, with TRBD2 matching over 10 bases. V was clipped by 5 bases and J by 4 bases; unmatched bases: 3. This CDR3 is built from 14 residues. The V gene's germline CDR1 is SGHTA and CDR2 FQGTGA. The CDR3 DNA reads as TGTGCCAGCAGCCCAGCGGGAGGGCCAGATACGCAGTATTTT. Encoded protein: CASSPAGGPDTQYF.

The chain carries TRBV5-1 and TRBJ2-5; TRBD1 is a possible D gene (6 bases). The germline V gene encodes CDR1 SGHRS and CDR2 YFSETQ. Trimming removed 4 bases at V and 1 base at J, with 17 bases between. CDR3 length: 16 residues. In DNA, the CDR3 is TGCGCCAGCAGCCAGGGGACGTTACCCCCCCAAGAGACCCAGTACTTC. As protein: CASSQGTLPPQETQYF.

The CDR3 DNA reads TGTGCCAGCATGGGGACAGACTATGGCTACACCTTC. Translated: CASMGTDYGYTF. The rearrangement links TRBV25-1 to TRBJ1-2; 7 bases align to TRBD1. This CDR3 has 12 amino acids. V shed 7 bases, J shed 3 bases, and the junction held 2 bases outside the gene matches. Looked up from germline, CDR1 is MGHDK and CDR2 is SYGVNS.

The V and J genes are TRBV6-6 and TRBJ2-2, with D possibly TRBD1 on 5 matching bases. V gave up 6 bases and J gave up 0 bases, with 8 bases separating them. CDR3 length: 14 residues. Germline V gives CDR1 MNHNY, CDR2 SVGAGI (reference sequence). DNA for the CDR3: TGTGCCAGCAGGCAGGGTTCGAACACCGGGGAGCTGTTTTTT. Protein sequence: CASRQGSNTGELFF.

This chain links TRBV30 with TRBJ2-5; 8 bases align to TRBD1. The CDR3 loop spans 14 amino acids. Germline assignment: CDR1 GTSNPN and CDR2 SVGIG (reference sequence). V was pared by 5 bases and J by 5 bases, with 10 bases of the junction left unmatched. The CDR3 coding sequence is TGTGCCTGGTCACCCGTGGGACAGGACGAGACCCAGTACTTC. Translating it yields CAWSPVGQDETQYF.

This sequence joins TRBV7-2 and TRBJ2-1, with TRBD2 matching over 9 bases. The CDR3 has 15 amino acids. Germline V gene lookup returns CDR1 SGHTA and CDR2 FQGNSA. Trimming cost V 2 bases and J 9 bases; bases outside gene matches: 8. CDR3 residues: CASSLSAGGRTEQFF. The CDR3 bases are TGTGCCAGCAGCTTATCTGCGGGGGGGCGCACTGAGCAGTTCTTC.